This T cell receptor beta chain was observed in a study of CD8 T cells in ankylosing spondylitis (dated by TCRdb to 2016 to 2017). Study-level background: To find TCR variants linked to disease, the study profiled T cell receptor beta repertoires in ankylosing spondylitis patients and healthy donors. Samples of peripheral blood were taken, and for ankylosing spondylitis patients, synovial fluid was collected as well. In total, the full study cohort was made up of 85 to 140 healthy donors and 25 to 30 ankylosing spondylitis patients.

The germline V gene encodes CDR1 DFQATT and CDR2 SNEGSKA (reference sequence). V loses 6 bases at its end and J loses 7 bases; junction bases beyond the gene matches: 7. The CDR3 starts with the cysteine, ends with the phenylalanine, and has 13 residues. CDR3 DNA only is kept here, 39 bases in frame from base 1. This clonotype appeared many times. What this receptor recognizes is not known. The record has no base qualities; no much larger clone is one base away. This sample was sequenced with an Illumina HiSeq 2500. Quantitative 5'-RACE with molecular barcodes was used to prepare TCR beta libraries. The paper's data handling went like this. A new computational method, built on a probabilistic model of VDJ rearrangement, was used to identify disease-linked TCR variants. The public reads were reprocessed in TCRdb via fastp at Q25 and MiXCR, keeping in-frame beta chains. Rows merge per CDR3 protein into single entries with the most common DNA and genes. None of the V and J calls come from the authors' own analysis; TCRdb made them. Here the sample has roughly 100,000 distinct CDR3 sequences; roughly 8.3% occur a single time. 9.9% of the sample lies in the top ten.

Findings and caveats that apply to the study as a whole: A TCR beta motif of several highly homologous amino acid variants appeared characteristic of blood from ankylosing spondylitis patients. Some motif variants were previously reported in synovial fluid and blood of reactive arthritis patients, suggesting common disease-initiation mechanisms. The disease-linked clones had a CD8+ phenotype and were found at relatively low frequencies in peripheral blood. The disease-linked clones were reported as significantly enriched in matched synovial fluid samples from ankylosing spondylitis patients.

This TCR was sampled from a male donor with ankylosing spondylitis or in good health (not recorded which). The chain was built from TRBV20-1 and TRBJ1-4, and TRBD1 aligns with 8 junction nucleotides. The sequenced sample was blood, either unsorted or a sorted T cell fraction (not recorded which). The DNA sequence is TGCAGTGCGCCACAGGGGGTTCTTGAAAAACTGTTTTTT. It is translated as CSAPQGVLEKLFF.